This TCR beta chain was sequenced for a study of blood T cell repertoires in COVID-19. Study background: Collection of acute and convalescent COVID-19 samples took place in the United States, Italy and Spain.

Resolution of symptoms, clearance, or two negative PCRs was present in recovered Cohort 3 donors. Looked up from germline, CDR1 is SEHNR and CDR2 is FQNEAQ (reference sequence). The CDR3 totals 16 residues. With V trimmed by 4 bases and J by 2 bases, 3 bases remained unmatched. Data came from immunoSEQ multiplex PCR; TCRdb stores just in-frame clones and leaves some out. The data show hundreds of thousands of clones, with about 87% seen just once and 1.5% to 2% held by the top ten. The rearrangement joins TRBV7-9 to TRBJ2-2, with 11 nucleotides matching TRBD2. The sequence came from a woman aged 45-65 years who had recovered from COVID-19. The sequencing input was PBMCs or T cells enriched from blood (not recorded which). The CDR3 reads CASSSRLAGNTGELFF. For the CDR3, the DNA is TGTGCCAGCAGCTCCAGACTAGCGGGAAACACCGGGGAGCTGTTTTTT.